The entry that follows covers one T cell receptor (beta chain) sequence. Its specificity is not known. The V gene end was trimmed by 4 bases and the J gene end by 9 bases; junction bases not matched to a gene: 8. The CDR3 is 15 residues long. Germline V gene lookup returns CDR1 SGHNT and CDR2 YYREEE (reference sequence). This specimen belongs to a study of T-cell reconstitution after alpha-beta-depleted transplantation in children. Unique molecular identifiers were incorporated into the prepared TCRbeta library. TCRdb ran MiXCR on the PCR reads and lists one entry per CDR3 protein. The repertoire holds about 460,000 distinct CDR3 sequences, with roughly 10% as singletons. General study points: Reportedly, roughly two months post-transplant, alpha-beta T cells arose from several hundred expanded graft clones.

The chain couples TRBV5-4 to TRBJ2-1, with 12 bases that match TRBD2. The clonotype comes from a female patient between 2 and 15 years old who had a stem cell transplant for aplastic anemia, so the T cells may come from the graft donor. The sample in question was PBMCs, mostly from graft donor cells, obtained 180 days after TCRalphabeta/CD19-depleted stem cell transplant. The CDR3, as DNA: TGTGCCAGCAGCCCTCGACTAGCGGGAGAAGCTGAGCAGTTCTTC. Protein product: CASSPRLAGEAEQFF.